Described below is a single T cell receptor (beta chain) sequence and its context. Its antigen is currently unknown. The source of the sample is a study of CD4 T cells in relation to SARS-CoV-2 and coronaviruses. Study-level background: The negative reference was HIV-1 Nef peptide pool or peptide-free culture. Study-level points and caveats: No donor gave both pre-pandemic and post-infection samples.

TCRdb's copy holds only in-frame clones and misses some; the assay was immunoSEQ multiplex PCR. Of 25,000 to 30,000 clones in the sample, more than 65% were seen once. The germline CDR1 and CDR2 sequences are MDHEN and SYDVKM. V lost 3 bases to trimming and J lost 0 bases, with 9 bases between them. The length of the CDR3 is 15 residues. Unexposed donor CD4+ T cells date from about 2011-2019, before the COVID-19 pandemic. Isolation of CD4+ T cells took place after approximately 10 days in culture. The sequence was obtained from a human donor in good health. Sequencing was performed on CD4+ T cells from PBMCs, cultured in vitro. The genes are TRBV28 and TRBJ2-4; D uncertain. The DNA of the CDR3 is TGTGCCAGCAGTTTCCCACCTCTAGCCAAAAACATTCAGTACTTC. Protein sequence: CASSFPPLAKNIQYF.